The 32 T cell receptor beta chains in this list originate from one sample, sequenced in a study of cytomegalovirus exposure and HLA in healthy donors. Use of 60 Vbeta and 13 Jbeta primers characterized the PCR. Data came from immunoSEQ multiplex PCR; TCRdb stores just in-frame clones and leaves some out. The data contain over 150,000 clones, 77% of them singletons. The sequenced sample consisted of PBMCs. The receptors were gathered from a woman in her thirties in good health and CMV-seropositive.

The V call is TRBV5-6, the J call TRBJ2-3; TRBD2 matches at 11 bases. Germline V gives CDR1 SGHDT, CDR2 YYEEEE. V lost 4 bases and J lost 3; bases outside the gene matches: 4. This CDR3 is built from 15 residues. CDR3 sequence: CASSPTSGTTDTQYF. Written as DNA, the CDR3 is TGTGCCAGCAGCCCGACTAGCGGGACAACAGATACGCAGTATTTT.

The CDR3 is CASSPQGGFGTDTQYF. The CDR3 nucleotides are TGTGCCAGCAGTCCCCAGGGAGGGTTTGGCACAGATACGCAGTATTTT. The chain is built from TRBV2 and TRBJ2-3, with 7 bases aligning to TRBD2. The CDR3 is 16 amino acids. Germline CDR1 and CDR2: SNHLY and FYNNEI. V trimming: 5 bases; J trimming: 1 base; junction bases outside the gene matches: 9.

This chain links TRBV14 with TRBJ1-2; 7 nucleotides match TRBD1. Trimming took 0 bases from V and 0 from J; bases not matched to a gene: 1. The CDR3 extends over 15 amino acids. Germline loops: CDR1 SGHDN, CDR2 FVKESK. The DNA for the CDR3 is TGTGCCAGCAGCCAAGAAGGGGGCTCTAACTATGGCTACACCTTC. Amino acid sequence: CASSQEGGSNYGYTF.

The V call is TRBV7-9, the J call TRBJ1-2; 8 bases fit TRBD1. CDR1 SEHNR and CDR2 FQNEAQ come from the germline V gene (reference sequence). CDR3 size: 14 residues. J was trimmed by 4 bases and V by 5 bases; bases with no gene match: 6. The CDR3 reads CASSPGQGGYGYTF. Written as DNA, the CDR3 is TGTGCCAGCAGCCCCGGACAGGGAGGCTATGGCTACACCTTC.

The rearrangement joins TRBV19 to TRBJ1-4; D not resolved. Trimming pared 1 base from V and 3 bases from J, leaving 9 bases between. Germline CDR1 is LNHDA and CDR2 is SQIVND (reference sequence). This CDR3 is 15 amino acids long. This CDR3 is CASSIASEANEKLFF. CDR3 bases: TGTGCCAGTAGTATAGCATCAGAGGCTAATGAAAAACTGTTTTTT. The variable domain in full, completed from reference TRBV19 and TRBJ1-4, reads DGGITQSPKYLFRKEGQNVTLSCEQNLNHDAMYWYRQDPGQGLRLIYYSQIVNDFQKGDIAEGYSVSREKKESFPLTVTSAQKNPTAFYLCASSIASEANEKLFFGSGTQLSVL.

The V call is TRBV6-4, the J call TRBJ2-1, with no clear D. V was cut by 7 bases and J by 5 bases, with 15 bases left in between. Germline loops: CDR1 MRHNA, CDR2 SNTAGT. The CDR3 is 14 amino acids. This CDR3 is CASTRLPGNNEQFF. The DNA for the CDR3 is TGTGCCAGCACTCGACTCCCCGGTAACAATGAGCAGTTCTTC.

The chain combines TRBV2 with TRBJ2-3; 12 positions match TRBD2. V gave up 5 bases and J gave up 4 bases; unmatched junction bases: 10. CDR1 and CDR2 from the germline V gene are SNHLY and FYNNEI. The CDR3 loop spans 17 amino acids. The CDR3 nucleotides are TGTGCCAGCAGTAAACGACTAGCGGGAGAGGGAGCAGATACGCAGTATTTT. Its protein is CASSKRLAGEGADTQYF.

The CDR3 bases are TGTGCCAGCAGAGACAGGGCTGAGCAGTTCTTC. Protein product: CASRDRAEQFF. V and J are TRBV28 and TRBJ2-1; 7 bases agree with TRBD1. V lost 6 bases and J lost 9; bases outside the gene matches: 2. The CDR3 has 11 amino acids. Germline CDR1 and CDR2: MDHEN and SYDVKM.

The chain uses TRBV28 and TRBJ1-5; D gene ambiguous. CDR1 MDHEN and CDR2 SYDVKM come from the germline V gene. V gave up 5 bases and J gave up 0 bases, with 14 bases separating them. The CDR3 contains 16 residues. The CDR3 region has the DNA TGTGCCAGCAGTATCGGAGGTTTCAATAGCAATCAGCCCCAGCATTTT. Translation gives CASSIGGFNSNQPQHF.

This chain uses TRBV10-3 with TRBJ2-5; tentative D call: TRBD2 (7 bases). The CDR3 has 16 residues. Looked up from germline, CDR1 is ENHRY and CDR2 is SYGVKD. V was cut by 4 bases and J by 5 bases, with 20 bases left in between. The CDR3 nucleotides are TGTGCCATCAGTGGAGGGGGGGAAGGGGCTAGCGAGACCCAGTACTTC. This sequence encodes CAISGGGEGASETQYF.

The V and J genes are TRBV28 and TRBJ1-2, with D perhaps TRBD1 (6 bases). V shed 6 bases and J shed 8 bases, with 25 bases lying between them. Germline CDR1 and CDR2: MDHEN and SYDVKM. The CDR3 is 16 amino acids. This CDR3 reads CASRQGGIWTSQGYTF. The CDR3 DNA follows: TGTGCCAGCAGACAAGGGGGAATATGGACGTCCCAGGGCTACACCTTC.

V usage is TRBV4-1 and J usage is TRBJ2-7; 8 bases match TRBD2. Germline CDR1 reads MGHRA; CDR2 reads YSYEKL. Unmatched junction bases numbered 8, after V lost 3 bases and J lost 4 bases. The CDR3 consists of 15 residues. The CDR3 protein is CASSQIAGTVYEQYF. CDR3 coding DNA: TGCGCCAGCAGCCAGATAGCGGGAACAGTGTACGAGCAGTACTTC.

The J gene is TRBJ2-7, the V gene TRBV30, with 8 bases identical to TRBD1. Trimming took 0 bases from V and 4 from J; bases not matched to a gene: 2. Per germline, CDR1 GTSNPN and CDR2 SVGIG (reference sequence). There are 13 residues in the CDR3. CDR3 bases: TGTGCCTGGAGTGTCAGGGGGCGATACGAGCAGTACTTC. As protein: CAWSVRGRYEQYF.

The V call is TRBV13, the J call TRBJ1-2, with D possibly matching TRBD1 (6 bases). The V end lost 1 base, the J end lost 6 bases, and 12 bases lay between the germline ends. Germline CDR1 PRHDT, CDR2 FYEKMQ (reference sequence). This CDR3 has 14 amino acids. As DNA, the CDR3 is TGTGCCAGCAGCTTAGAAATGGCAGGGGATGGCTACACCTTC. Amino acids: CASSLEMAGDGYTF.

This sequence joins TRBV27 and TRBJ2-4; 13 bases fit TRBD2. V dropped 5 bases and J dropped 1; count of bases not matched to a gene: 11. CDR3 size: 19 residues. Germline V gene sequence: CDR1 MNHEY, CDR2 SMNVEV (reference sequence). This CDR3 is CASSLTSGRPEGAKNIQYF. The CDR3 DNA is TGTGCCAGCAGTCTGACTAGCGGGAGGCCCGAGGGTGCCAAAAACATTCAGTACTTC.

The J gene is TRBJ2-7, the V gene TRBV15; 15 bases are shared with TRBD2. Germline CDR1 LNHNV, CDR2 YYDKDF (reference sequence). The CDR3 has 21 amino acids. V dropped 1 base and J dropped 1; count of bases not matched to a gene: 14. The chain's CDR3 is CATSRVEEGLAGGRNSYEQYF. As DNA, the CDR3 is TGTGCCACCAGCAGAGTCGAGGAGGGACTAGCGGGGGGAAGGAATTCCTACGAGCAGTACTTC.

CDR3 nucleotide sequence: TGTGCCAGCAGGCACAACAGGGGGCTTTACTACGAGCAGTACTTC. Its translation: CASRHNRGLYYEQYF. The rearrangement uses TRBV7-9 and TRBJ2-7; 9 nucleotides line up with TRBD1. After removal of 6 bases from V and 3 bases from J, the junction contained 9 bases not matched to a gene. Germline lookup yields CDR1 SEHNR and CDR2 FQNEAQ (reference sequence). The CDR3 is 15 amino acids.

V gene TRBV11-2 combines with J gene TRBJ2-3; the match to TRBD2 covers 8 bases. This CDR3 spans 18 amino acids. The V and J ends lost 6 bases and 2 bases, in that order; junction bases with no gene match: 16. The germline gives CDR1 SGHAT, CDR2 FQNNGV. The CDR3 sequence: CASRPGRAFVPDTDTQYF. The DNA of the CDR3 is TGTGCCAGCAGACCCGGGAGGGCGTTCGTCCCGGACACAGATACGCAGTATTTT. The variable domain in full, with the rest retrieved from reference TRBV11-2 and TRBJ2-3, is EAGVAQSPRYKIIEKRQSVAFWCNPISGHATLYWYQQILGQGPKLLIQFQNNGVVDDSQLPKDRFSAERLKGVDSTLKIQPAKLEDSAVYLCASRPGRAFVPDTDTQYFGPGTRLTVL.

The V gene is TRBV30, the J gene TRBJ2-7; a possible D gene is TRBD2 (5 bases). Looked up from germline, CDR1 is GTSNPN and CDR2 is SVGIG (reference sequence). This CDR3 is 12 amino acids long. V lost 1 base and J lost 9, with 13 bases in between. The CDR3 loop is CAWSGSGVGQYF. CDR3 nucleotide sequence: TGTGCCTGGAGTGGAAGCGGAGTGGGGCAGTACTTC.

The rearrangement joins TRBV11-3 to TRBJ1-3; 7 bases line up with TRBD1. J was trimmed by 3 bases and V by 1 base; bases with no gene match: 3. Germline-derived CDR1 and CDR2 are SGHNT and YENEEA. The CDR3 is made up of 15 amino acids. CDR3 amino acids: CASSLGDSLGNTIYF. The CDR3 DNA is TGTGCCAGCAGCTTAGGGGACAGCCTTGGAAACACCATATATTTT.

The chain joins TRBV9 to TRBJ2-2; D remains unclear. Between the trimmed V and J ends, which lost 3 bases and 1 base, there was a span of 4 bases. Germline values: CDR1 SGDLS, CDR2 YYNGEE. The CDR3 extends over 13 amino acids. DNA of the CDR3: TGTGCCAGCAGCGCAGGGAACACCGGGGAGCTGTTTTTT. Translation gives CASSAGNTGELFF.

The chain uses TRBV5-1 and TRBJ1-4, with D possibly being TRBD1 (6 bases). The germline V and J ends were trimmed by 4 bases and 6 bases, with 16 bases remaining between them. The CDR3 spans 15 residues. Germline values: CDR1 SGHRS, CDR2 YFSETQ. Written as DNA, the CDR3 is TGCGCCAGCAGCCCACCCCGGGACACTTATGAAAAACTGTTTTTT. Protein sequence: CASSPPRDTYEKLFF.

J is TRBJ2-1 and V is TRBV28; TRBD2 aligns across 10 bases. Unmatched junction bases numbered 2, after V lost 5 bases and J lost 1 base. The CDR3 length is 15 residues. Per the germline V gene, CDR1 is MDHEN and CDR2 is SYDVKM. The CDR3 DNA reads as TGTGCCAGCAGTCCTAGCGGGAGTTCCTACAATGAGCAGTTCTTC. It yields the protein CASSPSGSSYNEQFF.

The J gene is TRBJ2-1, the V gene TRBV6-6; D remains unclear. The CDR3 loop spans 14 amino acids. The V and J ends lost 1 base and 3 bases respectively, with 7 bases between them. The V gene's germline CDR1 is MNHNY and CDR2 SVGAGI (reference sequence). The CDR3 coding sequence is TGTGCCAGCAGTTACTACGGTAACTACAATGAGCAGTTCTTC. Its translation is CASSYYGNYNEQFF.

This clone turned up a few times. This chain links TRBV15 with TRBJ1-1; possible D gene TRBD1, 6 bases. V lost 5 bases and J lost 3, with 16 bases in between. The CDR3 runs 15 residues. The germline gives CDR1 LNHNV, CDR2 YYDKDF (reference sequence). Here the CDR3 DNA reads TGTGCCACCAGCGGATCCCGGGACAAGTACACTGAAGCTTTCTTT. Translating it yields CATSGSRDKYTEAFF.

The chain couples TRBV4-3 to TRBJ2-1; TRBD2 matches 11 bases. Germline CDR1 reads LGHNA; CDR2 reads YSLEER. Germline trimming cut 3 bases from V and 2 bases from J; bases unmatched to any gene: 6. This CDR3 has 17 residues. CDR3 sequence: CASSHDRSGRAYNEQFF. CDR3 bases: TGCGCCAGCAGCCATGACCGTAGCGGGAGGGCCTACAATGAGCAGTTCTTC.

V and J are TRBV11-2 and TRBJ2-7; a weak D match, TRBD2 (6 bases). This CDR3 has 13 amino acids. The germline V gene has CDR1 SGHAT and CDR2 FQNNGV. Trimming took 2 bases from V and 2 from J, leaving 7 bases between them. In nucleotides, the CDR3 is TGTGCCAGCAGCTTAACGGGGGCCTACGAGCAGTACTTC. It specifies CASSLTGAYEQYF.

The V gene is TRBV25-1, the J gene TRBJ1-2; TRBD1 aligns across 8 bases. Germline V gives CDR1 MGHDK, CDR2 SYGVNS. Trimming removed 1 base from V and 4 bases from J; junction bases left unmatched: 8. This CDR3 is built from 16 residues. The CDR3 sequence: CASSESGAGGLYGYTF. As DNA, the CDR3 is TGTGCCAGCAGTGAATCAGGTGCAGGGGGCCTCTATGGCTACACCTTC.

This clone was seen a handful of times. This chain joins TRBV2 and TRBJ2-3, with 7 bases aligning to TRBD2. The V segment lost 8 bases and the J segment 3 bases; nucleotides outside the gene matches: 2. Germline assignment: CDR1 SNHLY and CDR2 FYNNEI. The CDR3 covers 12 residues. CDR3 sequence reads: CASWRETDTQYF. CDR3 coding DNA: TGTGCCAGCTGGCGGGAGACAGATACGCAGTATTTT.

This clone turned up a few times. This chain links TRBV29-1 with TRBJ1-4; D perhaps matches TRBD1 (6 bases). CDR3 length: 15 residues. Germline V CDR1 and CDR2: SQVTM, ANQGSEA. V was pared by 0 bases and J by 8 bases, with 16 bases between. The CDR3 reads CSVEDRAGVGEKLFF. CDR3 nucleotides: TGCAGCGTTGAAGATCGGGCAGGGGTAGGGGAAAAACTGTTTTTT.

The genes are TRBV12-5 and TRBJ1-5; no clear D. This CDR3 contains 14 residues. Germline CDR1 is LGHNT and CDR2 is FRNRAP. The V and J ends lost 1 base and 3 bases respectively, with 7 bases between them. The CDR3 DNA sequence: TGTGCTAGTGGTTTGGACGGGGTCAATCAGCCCCAGCATTTT. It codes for CASGLDGVNQPQHF.

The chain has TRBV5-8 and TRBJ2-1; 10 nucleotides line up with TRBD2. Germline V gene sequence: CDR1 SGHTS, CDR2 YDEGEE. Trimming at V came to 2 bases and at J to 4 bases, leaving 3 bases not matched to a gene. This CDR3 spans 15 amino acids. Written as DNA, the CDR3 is TGTGCCAGCAGCTTCGGACTAGCGGTTTACAATGAGCAGTTCTTC. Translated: CASSFGLAVYNEQFF. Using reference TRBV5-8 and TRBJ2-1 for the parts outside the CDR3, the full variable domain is EAGVTQSPTHLIKTRGQQATLRCSPISGHTSVYWYQQALGLGLQFLLWYDEGEERNRGNFPPRFSGRQFPNYSSELNVNALELEDSALYLCASSFGLAVYNEQFFGPGTRLTVL.